This record looks at one T cell receptor (beta chain) sequence and its context. The data originate from a study of cytomegalovirus exposure and HLA in healthy donors. Regarding donors, all were healthy bone marrow donors. The PCR had 60 Vbeta and 13 Jbeta primers. Assay used: immunoSEQ multiplex PCR; TCRdb lists only in-frame clones, some missing. The sample has 200,000 to 250,000 clones, roughly 82% seen once. This CDR3 is built from 16 residues. The V end was cut by 4 bases, the J end by 6 bases, with 21 bases between. Germline CDR1 LGHNA, CDR2 YNFKEQ. Sequencing was performed on PBMCs. V gene TRBV4-2 combines with J gene TRBJ2-5; D uncertain. The TCR comes from a woman between 40 and 50 years old in good health and CMV-seropositive. The DNA for the CDR3 is TGTGCCAGCAGCCCCGAACATGGTGCATTGCAGAAGACCCAGTACTTC. It yields the protein CASSPEHGALQKTQYF.